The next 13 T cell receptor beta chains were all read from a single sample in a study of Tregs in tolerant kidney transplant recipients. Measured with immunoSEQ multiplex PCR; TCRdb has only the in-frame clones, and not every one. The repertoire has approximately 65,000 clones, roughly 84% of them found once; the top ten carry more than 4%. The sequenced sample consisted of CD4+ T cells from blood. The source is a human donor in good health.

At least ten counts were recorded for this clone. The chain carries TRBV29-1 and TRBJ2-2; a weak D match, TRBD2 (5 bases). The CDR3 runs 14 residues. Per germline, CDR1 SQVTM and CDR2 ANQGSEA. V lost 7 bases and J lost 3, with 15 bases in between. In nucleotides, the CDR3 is TGCAGCGGATCCGGGATTGGAGACACCGGGGAGCTGTTTTTT. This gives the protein CSGSGIGDTGELFF.

This chain's CDR3 is CASSLEGISGNTIYF. CDR3 sequence (DNA): TGCGCCAGCAGCTTGGAAGGGATCTCTGGAAACACCATATATTTT. This sequence joins TRBV5-1 and TRBJ1-3; D ambiguous. Deletions cut 0 bases from V and 0 bases from J, with 7 bases between. Germline CDR1 is SGHRS and CDR2 is YFSETQ. This CDR3 contains 15 residues.

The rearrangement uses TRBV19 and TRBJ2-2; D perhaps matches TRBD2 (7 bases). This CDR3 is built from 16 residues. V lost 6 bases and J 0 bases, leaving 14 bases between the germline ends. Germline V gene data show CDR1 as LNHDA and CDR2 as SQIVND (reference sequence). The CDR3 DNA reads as TGTGCCAGTAGCCGGGGGGCAGAAACGAACACCGGGGAGCTGTTTTTT. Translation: CASSRGAETNTGELFF.

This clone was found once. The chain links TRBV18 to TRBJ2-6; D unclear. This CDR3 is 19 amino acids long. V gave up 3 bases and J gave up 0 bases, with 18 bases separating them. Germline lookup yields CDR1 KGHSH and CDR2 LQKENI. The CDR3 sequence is CASSPLGPNTASGANVLTF. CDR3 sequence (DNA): TGTGCCAGCTCACCCCTCGGACCAAACACGGCCTCTGGGGCCAACGTCCTGACTTTC. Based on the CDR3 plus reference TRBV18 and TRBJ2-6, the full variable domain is NAGVMQNPRHLVRRRGQEARLRCSPMKGHSHVYWYRQLPEEGLKFMVYLQKENIIDESGMPKERFSAEFPKEGPSILRIQQVVRGDSAAYFCASSPLGPNTASGANVLTFGAGSRLTVL.

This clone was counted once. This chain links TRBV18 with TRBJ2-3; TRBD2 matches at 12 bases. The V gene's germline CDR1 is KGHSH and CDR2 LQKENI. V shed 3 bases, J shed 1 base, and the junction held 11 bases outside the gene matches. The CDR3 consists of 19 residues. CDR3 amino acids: CASSPIPGLAGRGTDTQYF. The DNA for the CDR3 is TGTGCCAGCTCACCGATACCGGGACTAGCGGGCCGTGGCACAGATACGCAGTATTTT.

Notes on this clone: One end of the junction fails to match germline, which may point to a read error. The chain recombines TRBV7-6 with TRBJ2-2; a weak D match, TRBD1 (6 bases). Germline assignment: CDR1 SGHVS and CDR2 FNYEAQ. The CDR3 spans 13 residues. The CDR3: CASSLGGRGELFF. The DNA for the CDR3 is TGCGCCAGCAGCTTAGGGGGTCGTGGGGAGCTGTTTTTT.

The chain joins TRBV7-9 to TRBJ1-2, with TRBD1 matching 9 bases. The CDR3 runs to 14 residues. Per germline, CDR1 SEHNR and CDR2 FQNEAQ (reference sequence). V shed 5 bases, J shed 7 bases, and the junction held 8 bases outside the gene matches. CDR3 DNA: TGTGCCAGCAGCCGGGGACAGGGCTATTCTGGCTACACCTTC. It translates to CASSRGQGYSGYTF.

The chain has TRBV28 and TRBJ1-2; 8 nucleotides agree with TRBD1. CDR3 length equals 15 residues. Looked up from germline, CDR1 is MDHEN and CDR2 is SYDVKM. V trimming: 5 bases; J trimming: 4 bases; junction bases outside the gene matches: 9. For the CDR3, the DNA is TGTGCCAGCAGTAAACAGGGGGGTCTCTTCTATGGCTACACCTTC. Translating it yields CASSKQGGLFYGYTF.

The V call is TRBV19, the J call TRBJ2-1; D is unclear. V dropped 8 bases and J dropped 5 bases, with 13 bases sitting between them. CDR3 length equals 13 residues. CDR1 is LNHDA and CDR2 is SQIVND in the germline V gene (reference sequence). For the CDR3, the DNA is TGTGCCAGTCTTGACCCCCGGAACAATGAGCAGTTCTTC. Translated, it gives CASLDPRNNEQFF.

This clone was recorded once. The CDR3 loop reads CASSYLGQGGYEQYF. The CDR3 DNA sequence: TGTGCCAGCAGTTATTTGGGACAGGGAGGGTACGAGCAGTACTTC. The chain couples TRBV6-5 to TRBJ2-7, with 9 bases aligning to TRBD1. J gave up 4 bases and V 3 bases, and 7 bases lay outside the gene matches. The germline V gene encodes CDR1 MNHEY and CDR2 SVGAGI. The CDR3 is made up of 15 amino acids.

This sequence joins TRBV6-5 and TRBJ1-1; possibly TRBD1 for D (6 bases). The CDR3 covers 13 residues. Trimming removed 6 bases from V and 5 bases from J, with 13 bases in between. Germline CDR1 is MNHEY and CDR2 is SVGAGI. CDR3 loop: CASSDRTKTEAFF. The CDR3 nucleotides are TGTGCCAGCAGCGACAGGACTAAGACTGAAGCTTTCTTT.

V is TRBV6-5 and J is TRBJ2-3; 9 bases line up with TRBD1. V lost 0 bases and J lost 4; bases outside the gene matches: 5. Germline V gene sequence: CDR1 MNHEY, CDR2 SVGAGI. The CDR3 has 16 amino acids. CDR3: CASSYSGTGYPDTQYF. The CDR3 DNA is TGTGCCAGCAGTTACTCGGGGACAGGGTACCCAGATACGCAGTATTTT.

The chain's CDR3 is CASQDRGRTEAFF. The CDR3 region has the DNA TGTGCCAGCCAGGACAGGGGAAGGACTGAAGCTTTCTTT. The rearrangement uses TRBV2 and TRBJ1-1, with 9 nucleotides matching TRBD1. The CDR3 has 13 amino acids. Per the germline V gene, CDR1 is SNHLY and CDR2 is FYNNEI. The V and J ends lost 8 bases and 5 bases, in that order; junction bases with no gene match: 6.